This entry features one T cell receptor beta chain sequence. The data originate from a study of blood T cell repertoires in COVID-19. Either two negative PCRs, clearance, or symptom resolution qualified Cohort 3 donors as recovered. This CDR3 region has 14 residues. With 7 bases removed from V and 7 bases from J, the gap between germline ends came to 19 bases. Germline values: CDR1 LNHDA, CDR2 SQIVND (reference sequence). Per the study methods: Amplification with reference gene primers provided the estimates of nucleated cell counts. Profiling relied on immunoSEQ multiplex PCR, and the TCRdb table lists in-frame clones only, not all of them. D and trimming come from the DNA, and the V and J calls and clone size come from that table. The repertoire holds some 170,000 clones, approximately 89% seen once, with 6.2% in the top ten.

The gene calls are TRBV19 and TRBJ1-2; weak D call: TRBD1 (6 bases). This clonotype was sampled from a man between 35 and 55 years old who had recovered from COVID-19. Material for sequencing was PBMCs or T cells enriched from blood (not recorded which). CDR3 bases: TGTGCCAGTACCACTACAGGGTCTTTCTCTGGCTACACCTTC. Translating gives CASTTTGSFSGYTF.